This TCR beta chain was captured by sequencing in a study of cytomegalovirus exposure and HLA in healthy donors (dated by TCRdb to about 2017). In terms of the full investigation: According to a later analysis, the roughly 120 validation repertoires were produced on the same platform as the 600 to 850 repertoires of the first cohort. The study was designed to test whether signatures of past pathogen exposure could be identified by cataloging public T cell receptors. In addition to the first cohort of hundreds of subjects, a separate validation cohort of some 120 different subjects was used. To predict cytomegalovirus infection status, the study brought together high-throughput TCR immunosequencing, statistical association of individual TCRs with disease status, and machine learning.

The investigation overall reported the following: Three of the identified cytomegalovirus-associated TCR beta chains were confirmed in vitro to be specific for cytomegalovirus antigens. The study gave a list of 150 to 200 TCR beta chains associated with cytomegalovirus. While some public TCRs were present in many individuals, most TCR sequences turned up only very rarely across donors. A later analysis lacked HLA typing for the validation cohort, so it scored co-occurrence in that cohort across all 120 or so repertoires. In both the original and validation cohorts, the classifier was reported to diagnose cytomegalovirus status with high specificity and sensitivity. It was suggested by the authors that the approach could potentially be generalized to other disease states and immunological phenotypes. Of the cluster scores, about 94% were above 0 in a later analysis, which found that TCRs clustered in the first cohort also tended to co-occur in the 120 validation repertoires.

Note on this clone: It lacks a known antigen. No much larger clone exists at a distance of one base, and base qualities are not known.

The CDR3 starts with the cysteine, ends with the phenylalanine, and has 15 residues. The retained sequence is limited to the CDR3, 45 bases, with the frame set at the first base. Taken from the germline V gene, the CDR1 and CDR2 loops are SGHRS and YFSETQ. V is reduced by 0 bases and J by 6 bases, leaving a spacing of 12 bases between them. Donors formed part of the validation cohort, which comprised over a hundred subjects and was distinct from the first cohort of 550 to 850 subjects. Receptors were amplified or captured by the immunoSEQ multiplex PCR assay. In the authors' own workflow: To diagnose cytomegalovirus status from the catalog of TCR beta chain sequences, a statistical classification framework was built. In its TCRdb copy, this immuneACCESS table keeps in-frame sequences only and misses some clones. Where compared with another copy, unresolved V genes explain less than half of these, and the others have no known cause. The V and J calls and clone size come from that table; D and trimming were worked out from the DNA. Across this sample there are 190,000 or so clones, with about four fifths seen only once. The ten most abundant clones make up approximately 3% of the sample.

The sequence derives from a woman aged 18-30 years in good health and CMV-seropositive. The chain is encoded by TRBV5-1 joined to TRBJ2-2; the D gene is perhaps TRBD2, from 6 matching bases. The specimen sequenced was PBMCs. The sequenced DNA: TGCGCCAGCAGCTTGGGACTAGTGGGCGCCGGGGAGCTGTTTTTT. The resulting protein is CASSLGLVGAGELFF.